This T cell receptor beta chain derives from a study of blood T cell repertoires in COVID-19. Study at large: Donors in the United States, Italy and Spain gave samples during acute or convalescent COVID-19. PBMCs, B-cell-depleted T cells, or T cells were the source of the cDNA or gDNA that made up the material.

Original data processing: Cell counts per sample came from amplifying reference gene primers. The protocol was immunoSEQ multiplex PCR, while the TCRdb copy is restricted to in-frame clones and leaves out a portion. D and trimming were read from the DNA, whereas the V and J calls and clone size are those reported in that table. The repertoire has some 97,000 clones, roughly 92% of them found once; the top ten carry 5.7%. The CDR3 has 14 residues. J gave up 5 bases and V 5 bases, and 5 bases lay outside the gene matches. Looked up from germline, CDR1 is KGHSH and CDR2 is LQKENI. The origin of this receptor is an older man with acute or convalescent COVID-19. V and J are TRBV18 and TRBJ2-7, with 11 bases that match TRBD2. The sequenced sample consisted of peripheral blood. In nucleotides, the CDR3 is TGTGCCAGCTCAACTAGCGGGGGCGGTAACGAGCAGTACTTC. Residues: CASSTSGGGNEQYF.